Each of the 15 T cell receptor beta chains below was sequenced from the same sample in a study of cytomegalovirus exposure and HLA in healthy donors. The primer mix had 60 Vbeta and 13 Jbeta primers. TCRdb's copy holds only in-frame clones and misses some; the assay was immunoSEQ multiplex PCR. The table includes 150,000 to 200,000 clones, about 73% detected once. Sequencing was performed on PBMCs. These receptors were collected from a woman aged 40 to 50 in good health and CMV-seronegative.

The J gene is TRBJ2-2, the V gene TRBV12-5, with 9 bases aligning to TRBD1. The J segment lost 0 bases and the V segment lost 4 bases, leaving 18 bases of the junction unmatched. The CDR3 has 21 residues. Germline loops: CDR1 LGHNT, CDR2 FRNRAP. This CDR3 reads CASGWHLRDRVFLANTGELFF. The CDR3, as DNA: TGTGCTAGTGGTTGGCACCTCCGGGACAGGGTTTTTCTGGCGAACACCGGGGAGCTGTTTTTT.

This clone turned up a few times. This chain joins TRBV5-1 and TRBJ1-2, with D possibly matching TRBD1 (5 bases). Trimming took 4 bases from V and 4 from J, leaving 14 bases between them. Germline V CDR1 and CDR2: SGHRS, YFSETQ. The length of the CDR3 is 14 residues. The DNA of the CDR3 is TGCGCCAGCAGCCCCTTGCAGGGTGCCTATGGCTACACCTTC. It codes for CASSPLQGAYGYTF.

This chain uses TRBV6-1 with TRBJ2-3; 7 positions agree with TRBD1. V dropped 6 bases and J dropped 6; count of bases not matched to a gene: 9. CDR1 is MNHNS, CDR2 SASEGT, per germline. This CDR3 has 14 amino acids. The CDR3, as DNA: TGTGCCAGCAGCCTGCTGACAGGGCCCGATACGCAGTATTTT. It specifies CASSLLTGPDTQYF.

V gene TRBV19 combines with J gene TRBJ1-1; the D gene is possibly TRBD1 (5 bases). CDR3 length equals 14 residues. Trimming took off 3 bases at V and 10 bases at J, with 18 bases between the two ends. Germline-derived CDR1 and CDR2 are LNHDA and SQIVND (reference sequence). CDR3 amino acids: CASSIWGRENRAFF. Here the CDR3 DNA reads TGTGCCAGTAGTATTTGGGGCAGGGAAAATAGAGCTTTCTTT. The full variable domain, with the rest looked up from reference TRBV19 and TRBJ1-1, is DGGITQSPKYLFRKEGQNVTLSCEQNLNHDAMYWYRQDPGQGLRLIYYSQIVNDFQKGDIAEGYSVSREKKESFPLTVTSAQKNPTAFYLCASSIWGRENRAFFGQGTRLTVV.

The V gene is TRBV5-1, the J gene TRBJ2-1; 7 bases are shared with TRBD1. With 4 bases clipped from V and 2 bases from J, the junction kept 9 bases outside the gene matches. Germline-derived CDR1 and CDR2 are SGHRS and YFSETQ. This CDR3 has 16 amino acids. CDR3 residues: CASSAFGQAPYNEQFF. CDR3 DNA: TGCGCCAGCAGCGCCTTCGGACAGGCCCCCTACAATGAGCAGTTCTTC.

This chain joins TRBV21-1 and TRBJ1-5; TRBD1 is the table's D call and was not checked against the DNA. TRBV21-1 is a listed pseudogene. This CDR3 has 15 amino acids. This CDR3 reads CASRQGQGKARPQHF. The CDR3 DNA is TGTGCCAGCAGACAAGGACAGGGGAAGGCAAGGCCCCAGCATTTT.

The chain couples TRBV25-1 to TRBJ1-1; 8 bases fit TRBD1. The CDR3 runs to 15 residues. The V segment lost 3 bases and the J segment 3 bases; nucleotides outside the gene matches: 6. CDR1 is MGHDK and CDR2 is SYGVNS in the germline V gene. The CDR3 sequence is CASSDPGQGDTEAFF. CDR3 bases: TGTGCCAGCAGTGATCCTGGACAGGGCGACACTGAAGCTTTCTTT. Together with reference TRBV25-1 and TRBJ1-1, the CDR3 gives the full variable domain: EADIYQTPRYLVIGTGKKITLECSQTMGHDKMYWYQQDPGMELHLIHYSYGVNSTEKGDLSSESTVSRIRTEHFPLTLESARPSHTSQYLCASSDPGQGDTEAFFGQGTRLTVV.

The chain recombines TRBV13 with TRBJ2-2; 11 nucleotides align to TRBD2. The CDR3 has 22 residues. Germline V gene lookup returns CDR1 PRHDT and CDR2 FYEKMQ (reference sequence). The junction had 20 bases not matched to a gene; V was cut back by 4 bases and J by 1 base. The CDR3 DNA follows: TGTGCCAGCAGCTACTCTACGGCGACTAGCGGGGATAGCGGACTGAACACCGGGGAGCTGTTTTTT. Its translation is CASSYSTATSGDSGLNTGELFF.

Comments on this clone: An end of the junction differs from the germline gene, which may be a read error. This rearrangement joins TRBV7-3 to TRBJ2-7, with D perhaps TRBD2 (5 bases). Germline values: CDR1 SGHTA, CDR2 FQGTGA. The CDR3 has 13 amino acids. This chain's CDR3 is CSSSRRYGYEQYF. In DNA, the CDR3 is TGTTCCAGCAGCCGGAGGTACGGCTACGAGCAGTACTTC.

The chain carries TRBV5-5 and TRBJ1-5; 9 nucleotides line up with TRBD1. Germline CDR1 reads SGHKS; CDR2 reads YYEKEE (reference sequence). V lost 0 bases to trimming and J lost 8 bases; unmatched junction nucleotides: 3. CDR3 size: 14 residues. For the CDR3, the DNA is TGTGCCAGCAGCTTGGGACAGGGGGTAAAGCCCCAGCATTTT. It is translated as CASSLGQGVKPQHF.

This rearrangement joins TRBV28 to TRBJ1-2, with 7 bases aligning to TRBD1. CDR1 is MDHEN and CDR2 is SYDVKM in the germline V gene. Unmatched junction bases numbered 18, after V lost 7 bases and J lost 4 bases. CDR3 length equals 17 residues. In DNA, the CDR3 is TGTGCCAGCAATAAAGACAGGGAGAGTTCGTTTGGCTATGGCTACACCTTC. Translated, it gives CASNKDRESSFGYGYTF.

The chain has TRBV19 and TRBJ2-3; maybe TRBD1 (6 bases). This CDR3 is built from 14 residues. Germline V gene data show CDR1 as LNHDA and CDR2 as SQIVND (reference sequence). Trimming removed 1 base at V and 1 base at J, with 6 bases between. DNA of the CDR3: TGTGCCAGTAGTATAGGACAGGGCACAGATACGCAGTATTTT. Its translation: CASSIGQGTDTQYF.

V and J are TRBV28 and TRBJ1-2, with 10 positions matching TRBD1. Germline loops: CDR1 MDHEN, CDR2 SYDVKM. The CDR3 contains 14 residues. V lost 6 bases to trimming and J lost 4 bases; unmatched junction nucleotides: 5. The CDR3: CASRGTGAVYGYTF. For the CDR3, the DNA is TGTGCCAGCAGGGGGACAGGGGCAGTCTATGGCTACACCTTC.

The chain uses TRBV6-5 and TRBJ1-6; no definite D call. V was shortened by 6 bases and J by 9 bases, with 15 bases between the two germline ends. Germline V CDR1 and CDR2: MNHEY, SVGAGI. CDR3 length: 14 residues. In DNA form, the CDR3 reads TGTGCCAGCAGGATAGGACTGGGGTTTTCACCCCTCCACTTT. This translates into CASRIGLGFSPLHF.

V gene TRBV5-1 combines with J gene TRBJ1-5, with D possibly matching TRBD1 (5 bases). Germline V CDR1 and CDR2: SGHRS, YFSETQ. CDR3 size: 14 residues. The germline V and J ends were trimmed by 3 bases and 9 bases, with 16 bases remaining between them. CDR3 in amino acids: CASSWGPRGRPQHF. DNA for the CDR3: TGCGCCAGCAGCTGGGGACCCCGCGGGAGGCCCCAGCATTTT.